This TCR beta chain was sequenced in a study of blood T cell repertoires in COVID-19. Original data processing: From reference gene primer amplification, estimates of nucleated cell counts were derived. Sequencing used immunoSEQ multiplex PCR; TCRdb keeps in-frame clones, though not all of them. From that table come the V and J calls and clone size; the DNA was used to work out D and trimming. The sample comprises 210,000 or so clones, roughly four fifths of which are singletons, and 12% rests with the top ten. Trimming pared 2 bases from V and 5 bases from J, leaving 16 bases between. The germline V gene has CDR1 SGHTA and CDR2 FQGNSA. The CDR3 is 16 residues long.

The sequenced material came from peripheral blood. The receptor was derived from a middle-aged woman with acute or convalescent COVID-19. The V call is TRBV7-2, the J call TRBJ2-1; tentatively, D is TRBD1 (5 bases). DNA of the CDR3: TGTGCCAGCAGCTTAAGGGGCAAGCAAAGGAACAATGAGCAGTTCTTC. It is translated as CASSLRGKQRNNEQFF.